This T cell receptor beta chain derives from a study of T cell changes during pregnancy in multiple sclerosis. Sequencing was performed with immunoSEQ multiplex PCR; in TCRdb, only in-frame clones are kept and a portion is missing. This table holds more than 55,000 clones, roughly 94% found once. Germline V CDR1 and CDR2: SEHNR, FQNEAQ (reference sequence). This CDR3 comprises 12 residues. V lost 4 bases to trimming and J lost 5 bases, with 9 bases between them. This TCR came from a female donor with multiple sclerosis, enrolled in a pregnancy study. The sequenced sample was CD8+ T cells from peripheral blood mononuclear cells, obtained in the third trimester of pregnancy. The chain uses TRBV7-9 and TRBJ2-7; a weak D match, TRBD2 (5 bases). The CDR3 reads CASSSGNDEQYF. The CDR3, as DNA: TGTGCCAGCAGCTCGGGAAATGACGAGCAGTACTTC.